This entry concerns a single TCR beta chain. Its specific antigen is unknown. No much larger clone exists at a distance of one base, and base qualities are not known. Participants in the prospective study were aged roughly 18 to 89 years, lived in 24 United States geographic areas, and enrolled through a virtual design. In the prospective study, cohorts were assigned on the basis of participant-reported clinical history obtained from a screening survey and a study questionnaire. ImmuneRACE Cohort 3 recovered participants were defined by two consecutive negative NP/OP PCR tests, healthcare professional clearance, or symptom resolution. Each participant in the prospective study had whole blood, serum and a nasopharyngeal or oropharyngeal swab collected by mobile phlebotomists. Over a roughly two-month period, participants in the prospective study had the option of providing additional blood draws and questionnaires. Prospective study blood samples were shipped either frozen or at room temperature before DNA extraction.

TCRbeta CDR3 regions were amplified from genomic DNA by means of the immunoSEQ Assay, a bias-controlled multiplex PCR. Per the authors' processing: Nucleated cell counts per sample were estimated from amplification of reference gene primers within the assay. To quantify the absolute abundance of each unique TCRbeta CDR3 rearrangement, sequence reads were collapsed and filtered. For each sample, productive Simpson clonality was calculated as the square root of Simpson's diversity index over productive rearrangements. Drawn from immuneACCESS, this table holds only the in-frame rearrangements with V and J called that TCRdb kept. Clones are partly lost; checked studies trace under half to an unresolved V gene and leave the rest unexplained. V and J calls and clone size come straight from that table; D and trimming were deduced from the DNA. Within this sample are roughly 500,000 clones, with approximately 86% of them counted one time only. 6.5% to 8.5% of the sample rests with the top ten.

The sample originates from a study of blood T cell repertoires in COVID-19 (dated by TCRdb to 2018 to 2021). Notes on the research overall: Collaborator samples came from the United States, Italy and Spain and covered acute and convalescent phases of COVID-19. The prospective study material was composed of cDNA or gDNA derived from T cells, B-cell-depleted T cells, or PBMCs. The dataset comprised deeply sampled blood TCRbeta repertoires from subjects exposed to, actively infected with, or recovered from COVID-19. The repertoires were released in a freely available public database meant as a resource for research on the immune response to SARS-CoV-2. The samples were drawn from the first 160 participants of the ongoing ImmuneRACE study and from under 1,500 subjects provided by 6 global collaborators. Nearly every sample came with metadata listing a de-identified subject ID, COVID-19 status, age in years and sex. HLA class I and class II types, where available, came from metadata supplied by the sample provider rather than from assay-based typing.

Broad study findings and their caveats: The amount of clinical and demographic metadata varied by source and participant and was provided uncurated.

Sequenced: PBMCs or T cells enriched from blood (not recorded which). This clonotype was obtained from a woman in her sixties who had recovered from COVID-19.

The DNA sequence reads TGTGCCAGCAGCGGGACAGGGAATCAGCCCCAGCATTTT. This sequence encodes CASSGTGNQPQHF. This sequence uses TRBV28 and TRBJ1-5; TRBD1 matches 9 bases in the middle. Trimming accounts for 6 bases at V and 4 bases at J, while the number of junction bases matched to no gene is 1. Reading the germline V gene gives CDR1 MDHEN and CDR2 SYDVKM. There are 13 amino acids in the CDR3, from cysteine to phenylalanine inclusive. Only the CDR3 region is kept as DNA, spanning 39 bases read in frame from base 1.